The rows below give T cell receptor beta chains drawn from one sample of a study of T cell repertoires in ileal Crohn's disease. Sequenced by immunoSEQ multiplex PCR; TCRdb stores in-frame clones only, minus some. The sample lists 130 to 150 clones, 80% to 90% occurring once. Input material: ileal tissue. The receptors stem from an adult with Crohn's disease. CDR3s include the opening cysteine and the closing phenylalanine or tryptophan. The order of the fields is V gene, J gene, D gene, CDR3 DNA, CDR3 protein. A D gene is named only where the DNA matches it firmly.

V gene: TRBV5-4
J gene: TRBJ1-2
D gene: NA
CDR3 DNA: TGTGCCAGCAGCTTGGGACTCGATGGGATTGGGGGCTACACCTTC
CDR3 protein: CASSLGLDGIGGYTF

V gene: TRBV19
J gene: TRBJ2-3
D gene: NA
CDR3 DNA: TGTGCCAGTAGTATAAGTCTCACAGATACGCAGTATTTT
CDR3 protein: CASSISLTDTQYF

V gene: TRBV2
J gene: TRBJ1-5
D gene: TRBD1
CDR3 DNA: TGTGCCAGCAGTTCTCAGGGGGGTCCTAGCAATCAGCCCCAGCATTTT
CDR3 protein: CASSSQGGPSNQPQHF

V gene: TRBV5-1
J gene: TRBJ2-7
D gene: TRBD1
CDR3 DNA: TGCGCCAGCAGCTTGGGCGGGACAGGGGGCTACGAGCAGTACTTC
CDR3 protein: CASSLGGTGGYEQYF

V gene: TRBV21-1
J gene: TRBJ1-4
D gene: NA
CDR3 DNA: TGTGCCAGCAGCAAGGGTCCCGAGAATGAAAAACTGTTTTTT
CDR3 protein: CASSKGPENEKLFF

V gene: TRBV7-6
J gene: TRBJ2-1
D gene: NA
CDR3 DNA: TGTGCCAGCAGCTTAGGGGCAGCTCACAATGAGCAGTTCTTC
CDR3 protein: CASSLGAAHNEQFF

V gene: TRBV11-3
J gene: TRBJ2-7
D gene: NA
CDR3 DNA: TGTGCCAGCAGTCGACAGGGAGGGGACGAGCAGTACTTC
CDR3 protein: CASSRQGGDEQYF

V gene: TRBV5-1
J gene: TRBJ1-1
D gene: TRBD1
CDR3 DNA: TGCGCCAGCAGCTCGTCGGACAGGGAGACTGAAGCTTTCTTT
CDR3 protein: CASSSSDRETEAFF